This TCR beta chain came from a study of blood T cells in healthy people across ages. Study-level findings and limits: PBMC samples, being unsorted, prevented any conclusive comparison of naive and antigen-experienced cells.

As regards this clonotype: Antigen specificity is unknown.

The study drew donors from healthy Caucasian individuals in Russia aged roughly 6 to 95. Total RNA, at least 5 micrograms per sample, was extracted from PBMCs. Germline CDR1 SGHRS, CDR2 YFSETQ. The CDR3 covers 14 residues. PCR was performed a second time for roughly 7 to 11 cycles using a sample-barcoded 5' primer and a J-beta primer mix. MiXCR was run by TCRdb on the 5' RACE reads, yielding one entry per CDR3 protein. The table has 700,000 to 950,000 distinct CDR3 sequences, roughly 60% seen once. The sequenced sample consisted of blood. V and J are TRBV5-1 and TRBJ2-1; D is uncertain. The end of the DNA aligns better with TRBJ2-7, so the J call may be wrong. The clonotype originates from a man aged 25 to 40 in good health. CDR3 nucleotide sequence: TGCGCCAGCAGCTTCGGTGGCTACAGCGACGAGCAGTACTTC. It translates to CASSFGGYSDEQYF.